The present T cell receptor (beta chain) was sequenced within a study of T cells after yellow fever vaccination. A single record per CDR3 protein comes from TCRdb applying MiXCR to the 5' RACE reads. The repertoire holds 120,000 or so distinct CDR3 sequences, with about 7% as singletons. This clonotype was counted ten times or more. Its antigen is unknown. J gave up 8 bases and V 0 bases, and 9 bases lay outside the gene matches. The CDR3 contains 16 residues. Germline loops: CDR1 MNHEY, CDR2 SVGAGI. General study points: Most clones from primary vaccination resurfaced after the booster (around 97% CD4, 88% CD8). Contamination of FACS-sorted repertoires by abundant clonotypes from the bulk population could occur.

This specimen was CD4+ T cells sorted from PBMCs, taken roughly 47 days after the first yellow fever vaccination. The chain recombines TRBV6-5 with TRBJ2-1; 8 bases are a match to TRBD2. This clonotype originated in a man younger than 30 who received the YFV17D yellow fever vaccine. CDR3: CASSYSSGGFRDEQFF. In nucleotides, the CDR3 is TGTGCCAGCAGTTACTCGTCGGGGGGGTTTAGGGATGAGCAGTTCTTC.